These T cell receptor beta chains were read from a single sample in a study of blood T cell repertoires in COVID-19. Only in-frame clones appear in the TCRdb table, and some are missing; sequencing was by immunoSEQ multiplex PCR. The sample holds tens of thousands of clones, about 86% seen once. Sequenced sample: peripheral blood. The origin of the receptors is a man aged 35-49 years with COVID-19, enrolled during active disease. Each CDR3 is given with its conserved first and last residue. The D gene is left open where the match is weak. Where a row states a size, it is once, few, many or the class of an expanded clone; other rows omit it.

cdr3_aa: CASSEALRGRGHYSNQPQHF; cdr3_nt: TGTGCCAGCAGTGAAGCGCTTAGGGGCAGGGGACATTATAGCAATCAGCCCCAGCATTTT; j_call: TRBJ1-5; clone_size: .; v_call: TRBV2; d_call: .
cdr3_aa: CASSQLRDEAFF; cdr3_nt: TGTGCCAGCAGCCAATTACGAGATGAAGCTTTCTTT; j_call: TRBJ1-1; clone_size: .; v_call: TRBV3-1/TRBV3-2; d_call: .
cdr3_aa: CASQGQSDQPQHF; cdr3_nt: TGTGCCAGCCAGGGACAGTCTGACCAGCCCCAGCATTTT; j_call: TRBJ1-5; clone_size: .; v_call: TRBV18; d_call: TRBD1
cdr3_aa: CASSQGTMGLADTQYF; cdr3_nt: TGTGCCAGCAGCCAAGGGACTATGGGCTTGGCAGATACGCAGTATTTT; j_call: TRBJ2-3; clone_size: once; v_call: TRBV3-1/TRBV3-2; d_call: .
cdr3_aa: CASSIVEHQPQHF; cdr3_nt: TGTGCCAGTAGTATAGTAGAGCATCAACCCCAGCATTTT; j_call: TRBJ1-5; clone_size: .; v_call: TRBV19; d_call: .
cdr3_aa: CASSPHGGSSYNEQFF; cdr3_nt: TGTGCCAGCAGCCCCCACGGAGGGAGCTCCTACAATGAGCAGTTCTTC; j_call: TRBJ2-1; clone_size: few; v_call: TRBV7-9; d_call: .
cdr3_aa: CASSLGLAGGQETQYF; cdr3_nt: TGCGCCAGCAGCTTGGGGCTAGCGGGGGGGCAAGAGACCCAGTACTTC; j_call: TRBJ2-5; clone_size: .; v_call: TRBV5-1; d_call: TRBD2
cdr3_aa: CASSDSFDQPQHF; cdr3_nt: TGTGCCAGCAGTGACTCCTTTGATCAGCCCCAGCATTTT; j_call: TRBJ1-5; clone_size: .; v_call: TRBV6-6; d_call: .
cdr3_aa: CAIRGGHNEQYF; cdr3_nt: TGTGCCATCAGGGGCGGGCACAACGAGCAGTACTTC; j_call: TRBJ2-7; clone_size: .; v_call: TRBV10-3; d_call: .
cdr3_aa: CASSHDKRNEKLFF; cdr3_nt: TGCGCCAGCAGCCATGATAAGAGGAATGAAAAACTGTTTTTT; j_call: TRBJ1-4; clone_size: .; v_call: TRBV4-1; d_call: .
cdr3_aa: CASSSLRSTDTQYF; cdr3_nt: TGTGCCAGCAGTAGCCTCAGGAGCACAGATACGCAGTATTTT; j_call: TRBJ2-3; clone_size: .; v_call: TRBV27; d_call: .
cdr3_aa: CASSMDRGPEKLFF; cdr3_nt: TGTGCCAGTAGTATGGACAGGGGGCCCGAAAAACTGTTTTTT; j_call: TRBJ1-4; clone_size: .; v_call: TRBV19; d_call: TRBD1
cdr3_aa: CASSIQGAPTEAFF; cdr3_nt: TGTGCCAGTAGTATACAGGGGGCGCCCACTGAAGCTTTCTTT; j_call: TRBJ1-1; clone_size: .; v_call: TRBV19; d_call: TRBD1
cdr3_aa: CASSYSTGGSGNTIYF; cdr3_nt: TGTGCCAGCAGTTACTCGACAGGGGGGTCTGGAAACACCATATATTTT; j_call: TRBJ1-3; clone_size: .; v_call: TRBV6-5; d_call: TRBD1